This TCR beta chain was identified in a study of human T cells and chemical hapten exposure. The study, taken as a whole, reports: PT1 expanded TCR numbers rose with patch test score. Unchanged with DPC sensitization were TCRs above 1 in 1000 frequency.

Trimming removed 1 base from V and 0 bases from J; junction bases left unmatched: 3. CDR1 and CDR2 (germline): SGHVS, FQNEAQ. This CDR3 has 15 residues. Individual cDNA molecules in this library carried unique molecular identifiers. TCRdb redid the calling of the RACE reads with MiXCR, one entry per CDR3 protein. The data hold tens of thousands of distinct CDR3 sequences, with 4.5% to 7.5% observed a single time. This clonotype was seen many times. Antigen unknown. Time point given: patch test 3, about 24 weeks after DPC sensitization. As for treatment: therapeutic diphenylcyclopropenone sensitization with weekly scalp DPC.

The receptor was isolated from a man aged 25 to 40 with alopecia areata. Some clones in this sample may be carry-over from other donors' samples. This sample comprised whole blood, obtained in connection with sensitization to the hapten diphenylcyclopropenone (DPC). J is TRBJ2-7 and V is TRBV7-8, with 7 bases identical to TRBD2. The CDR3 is CASSLGRGDSYEQYF. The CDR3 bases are TGTGCCAGCAGCTTAGGTCGGGGGGACTCCTACGAGCAGTACTTC.